The T cell receptor (beta chain) described here comes from a study of T cell responses to AZD1222 COVID-19 vaccine. Note on this clone: Its target is unknown.

Germline V gene sequence: CDR1 SGHAT, CDR2 FQNNGV. The CDR3 extends over 15 amino acids. V dropped 3 bases and J dropped 9; count of bases not matched to a gene: 6. Clones were sequenced by immunoSEQ multiplex PCR, and TCRdb holds only the in-frame ones, with some missing. Of more than 60,000 clones in the sample, around 82% were seen once. Study results and caveats: Baseline serostatus was positive in only five to seven AZD1222 recipients. Samples come after the peak T cell response, not at day 14.

The chain has TRBV11-2 and TRBJ1-6; 9 bases are shared with TRBD1. This sequence was found in an adult who received the AZD1222 COVID-19 vaccine. The specimen was peripheral blood, collected 28 days after the second AZD1222 dose. The CDR3 here is CASSLRDRARSPLHF. For the CDR3, the DNA is TGTGCCAGCAGCTTGAGGGACAGGGCCCGTTCACCCCTCCACTTT.